This T cell receptor (beta chain) originates from a study of T cells in Graves' hyperthyroidism and ophthalmopathy (dated by TCRdb to the late 2010s). In the study overall: Peripheral blood samples were taken at the time of initial diagnosis, prior to any treatment. TCR Vbeta CDR3 sequencing of 135 peripheral blood samples (roughly 41 ophthalmopathy, some 75 hyperthyroidism and approximately 17 progressor patients) is reported in the paper. The roughly 100 discovery patients were randomly divided into training and test sets at a 7:3 ratio. An independent validation cohort of around 19 hyperthyroidism patients and roughly 16 patients who later progressed to ophthalmopathy tested prospective prediction of ophthalmopathy. In addition, the study compared T-cell repertoires in thyroid tissue and in blood from roughly six Graves' hyperthyroidism patients. To identify distinguishing TCR V-J signatures, a discovery cohort of about 100 patients was used, comprising some 45 with Graves' ophthalmopathy and around 60 with stable Graves' hyperthyroidism. Once sampling was done, hyperthyroidism patients were given methimazole at a starting dose of 30 mg daily, whereas ophthalmopathy patients were given high-dose intravenous methylprednisolone.

Germline trimming: 10 bases from V, 10 bases from J; junction bases outside gene matches: 15. Including cysteine and phenylalanine, the CDR3 has 14 amino acids. Just CDR3 DNA is preserved here, 42 bases in frame from base 1. From the germline V gene, CDR1 is SNHLY and CDR2 is FYNNEI. Regarding this clonotype: Its antigen is unknown. Per-base quality was not reported, and no clone a single base away is much larger than it.

Broader findings and caveats from the paper: No statistical method was used to fix the sample size in advance, and group allocation was not hidden from the investigators. Most expanded thyroid clonotypes (frequency above 0.001) were also detected in blood, suggesting blood repertoires may reflect thyroid immune responses. During validation, the model predicted progression to ophthalmopathy a median of roughly six months ahead of onset, with roughly 65% sensitivity and roughly 72% specificity. In cross-validation, a model built on a 13 V-J signature told ophthalmopathy apart from stable hyperthyroidism with 85% to 90% sensitivity and roughly 81% specificity, and in testing the same model reached 80%/75%.

Stable Graves' hyperthyroidism was defined as no progression to ophthalmopathy during 18 months of follow-up. The hyperthyroidism patients were between 18 and 65 years old and newly diagnosed, with a disease duration of less than 2 months. Any patient with an uncontrolled infection, another autoimmune disease, pregnancy or lactation was excluded. Diagnoses were based on clinical symptoms, serum thyroxine and TRAb, thyroid ultrasound and orbital computed tomography. Ficoll-Paque density gradient centrifugation was used to isolate PBMCs from 8 to 10 ml of fresh peripheral blood. Total RNA was extracted with Trizol reagent, and quality was checked on an Agilent 2100 Bioanalyzer. Amplification of TCR beta CDR3 regions was carried out from RNA transcripts. The first round of RT-PCR for the TCR CDR3 was performed with the HTBI primer set and the Qiagen OneStep RT-PCR kit. The libraries were constructed in a second round of multiplex PCR and then size-selected and purified. Sequencing of the libraries was done on an Illumina HiSeq2000 using paired-end 100 bp reads. Regarding the original processing steps: SOAPnuke was used to process the raw data, removing reads that contained adapters or uncalled bases, had a mean Phred below 15, or lacked an exact match to the constant primer or identifier. High-quality paired reads were merged using COPE v1.2.5, and each unique nucleotide sequence was defined as a clonotype. Clonotypes were aligned to IMGT TRBV, TRBD and TRBJ reference segments using MiTCR v1.1. Only V-J combinations with frequency above 0.0001, covering approximately 99% of repertoires, were analysed. The TCS score was defined as F50 (clonal expansion) divided by E x V (chaos), with BLOSUM62-based TCRdist calculated between CDR3 peptides within each V-J. Welch's t-statistics and random forest reduced around 510 V-J features to about 12, which were used in a naive Bayes classifier (R e1071). The similarity between thyroid and blood repertoires was quantified using the Morisita-Horn index. TCRdb trimmed public reads at Q25 via fastp, called clones via MiXCR and kept in-frame beta chains. Records with the same CDR3 protein are collapsed into one entry carrying the most frequent genes and DNA. TCRdb's processing, not the study's, gives the V and J calls here. The sample profile shows around 800,000 distinct CDR3 sequences; roughly 40% of them were found once. The top ten clonotypes cover 8% to 9% of the sample.

The clonotype was recovered from a man aged 18 to 30 with Graves' hyperthyroidism. The V and J segments used are TRBV2 and TRBJ1-5, with 8 middle bases fitting TRBD1. Sequencing input: blood. Read as DNA, the sequence is TGTGCCACCACAACGGGACAGGCTAATTCACCCCAGCATTTT. This encodes CATTTGQANSPQHF.